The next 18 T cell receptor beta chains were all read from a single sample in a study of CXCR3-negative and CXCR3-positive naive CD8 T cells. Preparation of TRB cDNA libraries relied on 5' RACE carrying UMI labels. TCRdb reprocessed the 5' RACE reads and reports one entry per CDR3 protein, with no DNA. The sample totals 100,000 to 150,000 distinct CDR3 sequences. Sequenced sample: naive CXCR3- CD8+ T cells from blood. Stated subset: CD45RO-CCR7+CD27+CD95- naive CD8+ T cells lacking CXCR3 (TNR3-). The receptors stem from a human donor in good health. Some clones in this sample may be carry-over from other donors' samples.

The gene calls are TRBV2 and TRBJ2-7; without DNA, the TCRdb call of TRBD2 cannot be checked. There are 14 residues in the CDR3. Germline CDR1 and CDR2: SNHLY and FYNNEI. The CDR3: CAVMGPSGGYGQYF. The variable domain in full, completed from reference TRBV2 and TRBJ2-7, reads EPEVTQTPSHQVTQMGQEVILRCVPISNHLYFYWYRQILGQKVEFLVSFYNNEISEKSEIFDDQFSVERPDGSNFTLKIRSTKLEDSAMYFCAVMGPSGGYGQYFGPGTRLTVT.

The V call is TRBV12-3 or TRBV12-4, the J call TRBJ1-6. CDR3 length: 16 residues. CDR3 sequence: CASSLVGGSYNSPLHF.

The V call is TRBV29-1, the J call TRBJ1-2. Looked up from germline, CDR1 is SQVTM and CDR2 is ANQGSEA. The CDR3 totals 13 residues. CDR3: CSASEGMVYGYTF.

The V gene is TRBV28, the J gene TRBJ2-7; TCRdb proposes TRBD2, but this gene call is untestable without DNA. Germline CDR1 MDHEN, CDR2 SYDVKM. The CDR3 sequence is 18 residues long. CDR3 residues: CASSRPGLAAISSYEQYF.

This CDR3 reads CSVDWGQETQYF. J is TRBJ2-5 and V is TRBV29-1. This CDR3 is 12 amino acids long. CDR1 and CDR2 (germline): SQVTM, ANQGSEA.

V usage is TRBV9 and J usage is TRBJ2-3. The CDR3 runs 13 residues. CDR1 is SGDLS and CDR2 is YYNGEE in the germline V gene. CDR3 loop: CASSVAGLDTQYF. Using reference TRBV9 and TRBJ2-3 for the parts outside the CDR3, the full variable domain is DSGVTQTPKHLITATGQRVTLRCSPRSGDLSVYWYQQSLDQGLQFLIQYYNGEERAKGNILERFSAQQFPDLHSELNLSSLELGDSALYFCASSVAGLDTQYFGPGTRLTVL.

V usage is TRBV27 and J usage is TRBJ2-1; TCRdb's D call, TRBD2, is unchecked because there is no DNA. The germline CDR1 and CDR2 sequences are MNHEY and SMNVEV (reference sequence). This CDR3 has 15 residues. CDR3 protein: CASSWASGLDYEQFF.

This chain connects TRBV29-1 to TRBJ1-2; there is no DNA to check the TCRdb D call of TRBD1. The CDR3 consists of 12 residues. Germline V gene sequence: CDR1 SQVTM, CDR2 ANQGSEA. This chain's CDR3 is CSAGSESYGYTF.

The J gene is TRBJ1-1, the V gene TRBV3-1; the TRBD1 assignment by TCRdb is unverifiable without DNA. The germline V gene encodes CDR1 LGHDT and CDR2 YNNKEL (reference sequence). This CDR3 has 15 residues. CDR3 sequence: CASSLGTNVDTEAFF. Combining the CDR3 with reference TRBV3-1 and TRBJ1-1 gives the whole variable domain DTAVSQTPKYLVTQMGNDKSIKCEQNLGHDTMYWYKQDSKKFLKIMFSYNNKELIINETVPNRFSPKSPDKAHLNLHINSLELGDSAVYFCASSLGTNVDTEAFFGQGTRLTVV.

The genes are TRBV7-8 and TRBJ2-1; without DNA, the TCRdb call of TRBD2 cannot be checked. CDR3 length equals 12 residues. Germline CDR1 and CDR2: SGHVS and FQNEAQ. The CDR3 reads CASSFSSGLLIF.

The CDR3 sequence: CASKEGLGTDTQYF. The chain links TRBV14 to TRBJ2-3; lacking DNA, the TRBD2 call made by TCRdb goes unchecked. The CDR3 has 14 amino acids. Germline V gene sequence: CDR1 SGHDN, CDR2 FVKESK.

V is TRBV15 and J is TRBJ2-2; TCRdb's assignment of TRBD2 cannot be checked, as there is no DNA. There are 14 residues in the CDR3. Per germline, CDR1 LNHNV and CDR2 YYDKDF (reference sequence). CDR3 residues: CATEAEPNTGELFF.

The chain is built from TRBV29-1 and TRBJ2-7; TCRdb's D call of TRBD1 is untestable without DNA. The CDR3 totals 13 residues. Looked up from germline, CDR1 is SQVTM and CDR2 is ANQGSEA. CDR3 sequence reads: CSVETGISYEQYF.

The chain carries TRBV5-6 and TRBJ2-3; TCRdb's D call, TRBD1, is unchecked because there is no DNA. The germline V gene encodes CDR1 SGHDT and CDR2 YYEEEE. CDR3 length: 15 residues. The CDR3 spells CASSPFGGPTDTQYF. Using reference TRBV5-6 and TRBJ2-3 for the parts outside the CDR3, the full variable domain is DAGVTQSPTHLIKTRGQQVTLRCSPKSGHDTVSWYQQALGQGPQFIFQYYEEEERQRGNFPDRFSGHQFPNYSSELNVNALLLGDSALYLCASSPFGGPTDTQYFGPGTRLTVL.

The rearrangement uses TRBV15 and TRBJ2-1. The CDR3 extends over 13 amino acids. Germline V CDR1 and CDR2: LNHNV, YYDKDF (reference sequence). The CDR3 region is CATSRETYNEQFF.

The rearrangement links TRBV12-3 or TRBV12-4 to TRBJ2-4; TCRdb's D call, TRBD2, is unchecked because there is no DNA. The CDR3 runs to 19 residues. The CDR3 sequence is CASSSPETSGGLAKNIQYF.

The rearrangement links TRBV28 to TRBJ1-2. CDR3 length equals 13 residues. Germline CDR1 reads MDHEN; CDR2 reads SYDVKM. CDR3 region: CASSEVGNYGYTF.

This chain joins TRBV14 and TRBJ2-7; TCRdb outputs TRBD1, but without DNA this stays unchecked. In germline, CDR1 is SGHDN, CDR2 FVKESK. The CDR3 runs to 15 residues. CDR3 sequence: CASSTGHLGPREQYF.